This TCR beta chain was identified during a study of shared clonotypes between healthy human individuals (dated by TCRdb to about 2020). Background on the whole study: A few men and a couple of women, aged 18 to 49 years, made up the cohort. For each donor, CD4 naive and CD4 memory were each run on three plates, CD8 naive on two plates, and CD8 memory on one plate. The study deeply sequenced blood TCR repertoires of several healthy adults to estimate repertoire size and the extent of clonotype sharing between individuals. To increase sequencing depth and limit assay-specific biases, TCR repertoire library preparation and sequencing were carried out by different laboratories using diverse techniques. Leukapheresis yielded between about 0.9 and 8.9 billion PBMCs per donor.

Healthy HIV-negative adults with no recently reported acute infections or vaccinations were included as donors. All donors were Caucasian adults living in Nashville, Tennessee, USA. CD4+ T cells were enriched by magnetic negative selection; naive cells were then positively selected on CD45RA, and the negative fraction formed the memory subset. Blood was collected by leukapheresis, and PBMCs were isolated by Ficoll-Histopaque density gradient centrifugation and then cryopreserved in liquid nitrogen vapor phase. Analytical flow cytometry was used to check the purity and quantity of every magnetically sorted T cell population. Genomic DNA was isolated from every sorted fraction and measured by UV absorbance on a Nanodrop 2000c. General study outcomes and caveats: Pairwise subsampling indicated that sequencing depth was expected to affect the degree of clonotype sharing among donors. Sampling was limited to blood, and TCR repertoires in tissue likely differ from TCR repertoires in blood. Naive subsets generally had larger estimated clonotype richness than memory subsets. Even with the large sequencing depth, rarefaction of the sorted-subset datasets indicated that sequencing was incomplete. The genetic and exposure-history diversity represented was limited by the small number of donors. Higher generation probabilities were observed for clonotypes shared by all four sorted-subset donors than for non-shared clonotypes. Sharing across several donors was observed for approximately 5% of naive CD4, around 3.5% of naive CD8, about 2.3% of memory CD4, and roughly 0.4% of memory CD8 clonotypes.

Trimming takes 7 bases off V and 10 bases off J; junction bases not matched to a gene: 13. The germline V gene (reference sequence) yields LNHDA for CDR1 and SQIVND for CDR2. The CDR3 has 16 amino acids, counting the end cysteine and phenylalanine. Only CDR3 DNA is held: 48 bases, read in frame from base 1. Concerning this clone: There is no known antigen for this receptor. No base quality information exists; no much larger clone differs at one position.

Using the deep immunoSEQ assay, multiplex PCR amplified TCR CDR3 regions from genomic DNA. Extracted genomic DNA from each cell subset was distributed evenly across all wells of several immunoSEQ 96-well plates, and each plate was treated as a replicate. For sorted subsets, around 200 ng genomic DNA, equal to 30,000 to 35,000 T cell genomes, was loaded into each replicate PCR. The purified libraries were quantified using a Qubit 3.0 fluorometer, sized with a Bioanalyzer 2100, and then quantified again using the KAPA Library Quantification kit. A separate single-read 150-cycle Illumina NextSeq 550 flow cell was used to sequence each immunoSEQ 96-well plate. In the authors' own workflow: Because the immunoSEQ output included only junctional sequences and no quality scores, the filtering could not be the same as the filtering used for full-length reads. To assign V/J genes and CDR3, sequences were annotated using PyIR, a Python wrapper for IgBLAST v1.9, with IMGT germline references. Reads were filtered out if the reads had weak V/J assignments (E-value above 1e-6), no CDR3, stop codons, out-of-frame junctions, or ambiguous translated residues. V3J clonotypes were defined as sequences sharing an identical inferred V gene, J gene, and CDR3 amino acid sequence. To compute the percentage overlap between repertoires, the number of shared unique clonotypes was divided by the size of the smaller repertoire. RTK rarefaction, the Chao1 estimator, and Recon v2.1 estimates of unobserved clonotypes were used to assess repertoire richness. Generation probabilities for all TCRbeta clonotypes obtained by the gDNA method from several donors were computed using OLGA. TCRdb mirrors the immuneACCESS table, restricted to in-frame sequences. Some clones are absent from its copies; in checked studies, under half trace to an unresolved V gene, and the reason for the others is unknown. That table is the source of V, J and clone size, and D and trimming were worked out from the DNA. Across this sample there are more than 200,000 clones, with under 80% seen only once. Of the sample, more than 9.5% is held by the ten largest clones.

Sequenced sample: memory CD4+ T cells sorted from blood. The cell subset or site label on this specimen signifies: CD45RA-negative fraction. The source is a man in his thirties or forties in good health. The chain uses TRBV19 and TRBJ2-1; 13 bases in between match TRBD2. CDR3 reads: CASNFVSGLAGEEQFF. The sequenced DNA is TGTGCCAGTAATTTCGTGAGTGGACTAGCGGGAGAGGAGCAGTTCTTC.